This T cell receptor beta chain was retrieved from a study of shared clonotypes between healthy human individuals (dated by TCRdb to 2018 to 2021). Turning to the overall study: The cohort comprised a couple of women and a few men aged 18 to 49 years. To estimate repertoire size and how much clonotype sharing occurs between individuals, the study deeply sequenced the blood TCR repertoires of several healthy adults. To increase sequencing depth and limit assay-specific biases, TCR repertoire library preparation and sequencing were carried out by different laboratories using diverse techniques. Between about 0.94 and 8.9 billion PBMCs per donor were obtained by leukapheresis. What the research found in general, with its limitations: Because the study included only a small number of donors, the genetic and exposure-history diversity represented was limited. Based on pairwise subsampling, the degree of clonotype sharing among donors was expected to be affected by sequencing depth. Sampling was limited to blood, and TCR repertoires in tissue likely differ from TCR repertoires in blood.

The donors were healthy, HIV-negative adults who had no recently reported acute infections or vaccinations. Every donor was a Caucasian adult living in Nashville, Tennessee, USA. For unsorted samples, 100 million or so PBMCs were counted, and genomic DNA was extracted using the QIAamp DNA Blood Mini kit. Blood was obtained by leukapheresis, after which PBMCs were separated by Ficoll-Histopaque density gradient centrifugation and cryopreserved in liquid nitrogen vapor phase. Using the deep immunoSEQ assay, multiplex PCR amplified TCR CDR3 regions from genomic DNA. Extracted genomic DNA from each cell subset was distributed evenly across all wells of several immunoSEQ 96-well plates, and each plate was treated as a replicate. For unsorted PBMC, 300 ng of genomic DNA, equivalent to around 30,000 T cell genomes, went into each replicate PCR. Unsorted PBMC genomic DNA was sequenced across ten immunoSEQ deep assay plates. The purified libraries were quantified using a Qubit 3.0 fluorometer, sized with a Bioanalyzer 2100, and then quantified again using the KAPA Library Quantification kit. Every immunoSEQ 96-well plate was sequenced on a dedicated single-read 150-cycle Illumina NextSeq 550 flow cell. Per the authors' processing: Because only junctional sequences without quality scores were contained in the immunoSEQ output, filtering matching that applied to full-length reads could not be performed. To assign V/J genes and CDR3, sequences were annotated using PyIR, a Python wrapper for IgBLAST v1.9, with IMGT germline references. Reads were removed for weak V/J assignments (E-value above 1e-6), missing CDR3, stop codons, out-of-frame junctions, or ambiguous translated residues. V3J clonotypes were defined as sequences sharing an identical inferred V gene, J gene, and CDR3 amino acid sequence. The percentage overlap between two repertoires was calculated by dividing the number of shared unique clonotypes by the size of the smaller repertoire. Richness of each repertoire was evaluated using RTK rarefaction, the Chao1 estimator, and Recon v2.1 estimates of unobserved clonotypes. TCRdb stores this immuneACCESS table with in-frame sequences only. Part of the clones is absent; in the studies checked, under half of the shortfall reflects unresolved V genes, and no reason is known for the rest. That table supplies the V and J calls and clone size; D and trimming were determined from the DNA. Present in this sample are approximately 470,000 clones, more than 65% of which were seen just once. Clones ranked in the top ten supply approximately 12% of the sample.

For CDR1 and CDR2, the germline V gene lists SGHTA and FQGTGA. Relative to germline, V is 3 bases shorter and J is 0 bases shorter, with 8 bases between their ends. Spanning cysteine to phenylalanine, the CDR3 consists of 14 amino acids. The DNA shown is the 42-base CDR3, in frame from base 1. This clone was seen more than once but under ten times. The antigen it binds to is not known. It has no much larger one-base neighbor in the sample; base qualities were not kept. The TCR was taken from a woman aged 40 to 49 in good health. Some clones in this sample may be carry-over from other donors' samples. This chain is built from TRBV7-3 and TRBJ1-1, with the D gene not clear enough to name. The sequencing input was PBMCs. This receptor has the CDR3 CASSLTAMNTEAFF. The DNA sequence reads TGTGCCAGCAGCTTGACGGCGATGAACACTGAAGCTTTCTTT.